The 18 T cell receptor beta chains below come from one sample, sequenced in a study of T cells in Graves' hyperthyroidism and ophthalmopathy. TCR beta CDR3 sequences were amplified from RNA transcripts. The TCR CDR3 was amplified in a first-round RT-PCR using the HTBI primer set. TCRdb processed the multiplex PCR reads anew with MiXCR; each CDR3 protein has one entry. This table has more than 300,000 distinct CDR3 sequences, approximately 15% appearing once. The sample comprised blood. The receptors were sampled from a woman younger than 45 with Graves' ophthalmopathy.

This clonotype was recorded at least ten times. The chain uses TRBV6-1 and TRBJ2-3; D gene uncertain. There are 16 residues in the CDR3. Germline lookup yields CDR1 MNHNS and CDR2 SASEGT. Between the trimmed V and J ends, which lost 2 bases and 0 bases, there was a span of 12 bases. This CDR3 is CASSELWGSSTDTQYF. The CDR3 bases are TGTGCCAGCAGTGAACTCTGGGGATCTAGCACAGATACGCAGTATTTT.

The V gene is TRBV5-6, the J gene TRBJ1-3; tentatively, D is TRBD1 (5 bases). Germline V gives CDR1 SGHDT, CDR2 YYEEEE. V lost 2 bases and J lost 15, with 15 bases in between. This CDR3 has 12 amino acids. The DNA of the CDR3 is TGTGCCAGCAGCTTCGGGGGGACGTGGGGATATTTT. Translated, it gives CASSFGGTWGYF.

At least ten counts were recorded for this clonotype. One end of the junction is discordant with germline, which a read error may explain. CDR3 coding DNA: TGTGCCAGCAGCTTAGAGACAGGGGCTTTCTACCATGAGCAGTTCTTC. This sequence encodes CASSLETGAFYHEQFF. The gene calls are TRBV11-2 and TRBJ2-1; 8 bases map to TRBD1. The CDR3 runs to 16 residues. Germline CDR1 is SGHAT and CDR2 is FQNNGV.

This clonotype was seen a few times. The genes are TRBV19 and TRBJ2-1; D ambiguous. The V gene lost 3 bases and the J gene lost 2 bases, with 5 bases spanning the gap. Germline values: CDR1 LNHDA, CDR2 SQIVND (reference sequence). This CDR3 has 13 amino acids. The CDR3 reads CASSIGAYNEQFF. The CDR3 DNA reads TGTGCCAGTAGTATTGGAGCCTACAATGAGCAGTTCTTC.

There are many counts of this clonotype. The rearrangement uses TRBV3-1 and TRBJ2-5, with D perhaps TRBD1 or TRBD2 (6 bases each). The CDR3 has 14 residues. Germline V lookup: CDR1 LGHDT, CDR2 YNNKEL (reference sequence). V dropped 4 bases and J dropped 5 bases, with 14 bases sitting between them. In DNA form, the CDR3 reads TGTGCCAGCAGCCCAGGAGTAGGGGGGGAGACCCAGTACTTC. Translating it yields CASSPGVGGETQYF.

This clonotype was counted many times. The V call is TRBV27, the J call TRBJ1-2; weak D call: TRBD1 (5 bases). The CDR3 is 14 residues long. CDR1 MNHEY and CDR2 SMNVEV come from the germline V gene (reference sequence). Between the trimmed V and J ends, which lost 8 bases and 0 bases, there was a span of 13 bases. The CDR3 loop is CASGRDVTNYGYTF. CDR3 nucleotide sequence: TGTGCCAGCGGACGGGACGTTACTAACTATGGCTACACCTTC.

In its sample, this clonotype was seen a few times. The CDR3 coding sequence is TGTGCCAGCACCGAAGTCAGGGTCGGGAATGAAGCTTTCTTT. This gives the protein CASTEVRVGNEAFF. The V call is TRBV6-2 or TRBV6-3, the J call TRBJ1-1; perhaps TRBD1 as D (5 bases). The germline V and J ends were trimmed by 7 bases and 7 bases, with 19 bases remaining between them. The germline CDR1 and CDR2 sequences are MNHEY and SVGEGT. The CDR3 contains 14 residues.

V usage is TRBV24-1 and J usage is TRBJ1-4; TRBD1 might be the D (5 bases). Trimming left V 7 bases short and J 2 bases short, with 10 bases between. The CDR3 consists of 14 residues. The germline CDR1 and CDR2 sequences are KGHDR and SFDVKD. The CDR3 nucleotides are TGTGCCACCAGGACAGACTCCACTAATGAAAAACTGTTTTTT. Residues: CATRTDSTNEKLFF.

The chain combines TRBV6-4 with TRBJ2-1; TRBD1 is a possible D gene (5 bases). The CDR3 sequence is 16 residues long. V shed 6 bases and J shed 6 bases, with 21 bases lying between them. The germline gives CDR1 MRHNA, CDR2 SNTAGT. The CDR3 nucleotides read TGTGCCAGCAGCAGAGTAGCAGGGCCGAAATTCAATGAGCAGTTCTTC. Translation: CASSRVAGPKFNEQFF.

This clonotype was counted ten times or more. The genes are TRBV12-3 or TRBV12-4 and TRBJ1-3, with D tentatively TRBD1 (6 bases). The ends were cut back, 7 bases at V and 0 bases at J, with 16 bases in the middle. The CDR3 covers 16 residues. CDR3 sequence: CASTRRGANSGNTIYF. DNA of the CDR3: TGTGCCAGCACCCGGAGGGGGGCTAACTCTGGAAACACCATATATTTT.

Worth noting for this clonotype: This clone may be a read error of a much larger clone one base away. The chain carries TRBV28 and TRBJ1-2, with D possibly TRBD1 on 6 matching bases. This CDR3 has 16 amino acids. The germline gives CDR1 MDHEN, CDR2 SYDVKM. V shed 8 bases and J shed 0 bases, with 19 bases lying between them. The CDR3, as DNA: TGTGCCAGCGGTCAGGGGTGGTTCAGGGCTAACTATGGCTACACCTTC. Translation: CASGQGWFRANYGYTF.

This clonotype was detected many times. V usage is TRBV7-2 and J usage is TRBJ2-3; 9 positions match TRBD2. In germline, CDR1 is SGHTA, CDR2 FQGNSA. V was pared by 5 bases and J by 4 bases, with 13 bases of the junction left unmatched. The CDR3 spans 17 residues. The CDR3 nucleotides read TGTGCCAGCAGCAGAGAGCGTCGGCGGGGGGGGGCAGATACGCAGTATTTT. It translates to CASSRERRRGGADTQYF.

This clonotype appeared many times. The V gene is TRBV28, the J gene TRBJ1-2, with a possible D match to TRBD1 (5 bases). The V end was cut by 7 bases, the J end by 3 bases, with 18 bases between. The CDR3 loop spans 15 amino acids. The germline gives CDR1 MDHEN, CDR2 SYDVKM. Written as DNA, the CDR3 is TGTGCCAGCACCTATCAAACTTTGGGGCACTATGGCTACACCTTC. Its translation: CASTYQTLGHYGYTF.

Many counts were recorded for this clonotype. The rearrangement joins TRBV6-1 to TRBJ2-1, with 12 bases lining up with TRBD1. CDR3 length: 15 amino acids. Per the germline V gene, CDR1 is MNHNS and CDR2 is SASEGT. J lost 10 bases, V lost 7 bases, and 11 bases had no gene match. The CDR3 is CASTVGTGGFREQFF. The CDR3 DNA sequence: TGTGCCAGCACCGTCGGGACAGGGGGCTTTCGGGAGCAGTTCTTC.

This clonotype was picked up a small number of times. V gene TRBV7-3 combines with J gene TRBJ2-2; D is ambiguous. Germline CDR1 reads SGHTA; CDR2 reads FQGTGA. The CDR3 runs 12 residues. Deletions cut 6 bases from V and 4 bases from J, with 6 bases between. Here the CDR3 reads CASRDGTGELFF. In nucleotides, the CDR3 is TGTGCCAGCAGAGATGGCACCGGGGAGCTGTTTTTT.

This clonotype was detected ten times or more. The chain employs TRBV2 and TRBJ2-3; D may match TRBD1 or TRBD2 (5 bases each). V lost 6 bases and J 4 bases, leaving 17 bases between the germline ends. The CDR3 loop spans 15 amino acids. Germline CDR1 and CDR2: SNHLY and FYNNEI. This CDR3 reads CASRDDRGAADTQYF. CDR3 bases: TGTGCCAGCAGAGATGACAGAGGGGCGGCAGATACGCAGTATTTT. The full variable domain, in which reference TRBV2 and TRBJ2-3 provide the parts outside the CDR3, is EPEVTQTPSHQVTQMGQEVILRCVPISNHLYFYWYRQILGQKVEFLVSFYNNEISEKSEIFDDQFSVERPDGSNFTLKIRSTKLEDSAMYFCASRDDRGAADTQYFGPGTRLTVL.

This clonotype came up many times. In nucleotides, the CDR3 is TGTGCCAGCAGTTTAACAGGCCGGGGGGGCGCGTGGCTAACACTCAATCAGCCCCAGCATTTT. Translation: CASSLTGRGGAWLTLNQPQHF. V usage is TRBV28 and J usage is TRBJ1-5; D is perhaps TRBD1 (6 bases). This CDR3 has 21 amino acids. In germline, CDR1 is MDHEN, CDR2 SYDVKM. V lost 2 bases and J 3 bases, leaving 29 bases between the germline ends.

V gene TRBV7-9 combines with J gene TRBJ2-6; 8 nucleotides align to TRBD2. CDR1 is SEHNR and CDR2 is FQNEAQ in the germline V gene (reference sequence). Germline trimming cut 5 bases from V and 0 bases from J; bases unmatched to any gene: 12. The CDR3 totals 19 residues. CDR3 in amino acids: CASSPRRAGGPSGANVLTF. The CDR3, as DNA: TGTGCCAGCAGCCCCCGGAGGGCGGGGGGTCCCTCTGGGGCCAACGTCCTGACTTTC.